Listed below are T cell receptor beta chains from one sample, sequenced in a study of radiotherapy plus CTLA-4 blockade in lung cancer. TCRdb's table, derived via immunoSEQ multiplex PCR, lists solely in-frame clones and lacks some. The repertoire holds fewer than 75,000 clones, over 75% seen once, with roughly two fifths in the top ten. Material: peripheral blood, obtained from a patient treated with radiotherapy plus ipilimumab. The receptors were gathered from a human donor with non-small cell lung cancer that progressed on radiotherapy plus ipilimumab. The CDR3 runs from the conserved cysteine through the conserved F or W.

v_call	cdr3_aa
TRBV29-1	CSVAKGMSTGELFF
TRBV9	CASSVGGEALNTEAFF
TRBV4-2	CASSQGTGGGTQETQYF
TRBV27	CASSLSSYNEQFF
TRBV4-1	CASSQGPTVIYNEQFF
TRBV5-4	CASSLLAGRETQYF
TRBV6-5	CASSQDFSLGTEAFF
TRBV2	CASTETGYGYTF
TRBV6-1	CASSEGSGSTDTQYF
TRBV10-2	CASSEWGSAYNEQFF
TRBV10-1	CASSATSGKYNEQFF
TRBV27	CASSSGLAGGPEQFF
TRBV27	CASRPNPTGGATGELFF
TRBV30	CAWSFRGSRNTEAFF
TRBV18	CASSPRRTEWETQYF
TRBV28	CASTQGGSGTEAFF
TRBV4-1	CASSRLAGEVEQYF
TRBV4-2	CASSPQGYGNTIYF
TRBV5-1	CASSLGELEGTQYF
TRBV2	CACRDNLNTEAFF
TRBV5-1	CASRAISSYEQYF
TRBV9	CASSVEAGGSTDEQFF
TRBV27	CATQKGSSYNEQFF
TRBV18	CASSSNTGTGIQPQHF